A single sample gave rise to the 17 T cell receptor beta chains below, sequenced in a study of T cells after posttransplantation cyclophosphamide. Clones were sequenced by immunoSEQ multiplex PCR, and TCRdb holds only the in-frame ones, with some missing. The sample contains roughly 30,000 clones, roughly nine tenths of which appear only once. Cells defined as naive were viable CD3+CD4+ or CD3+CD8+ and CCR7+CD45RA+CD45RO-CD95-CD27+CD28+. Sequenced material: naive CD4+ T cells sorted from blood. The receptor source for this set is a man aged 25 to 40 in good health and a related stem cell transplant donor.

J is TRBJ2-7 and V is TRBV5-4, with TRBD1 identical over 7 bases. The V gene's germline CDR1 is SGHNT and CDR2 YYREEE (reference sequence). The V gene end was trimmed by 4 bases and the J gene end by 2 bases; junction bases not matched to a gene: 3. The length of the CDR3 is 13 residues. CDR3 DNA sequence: TGTGCCAGCAGCCGGGACAGCCCCTACGAGCAGTACTTC. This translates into CASSRDSPYEQYF.

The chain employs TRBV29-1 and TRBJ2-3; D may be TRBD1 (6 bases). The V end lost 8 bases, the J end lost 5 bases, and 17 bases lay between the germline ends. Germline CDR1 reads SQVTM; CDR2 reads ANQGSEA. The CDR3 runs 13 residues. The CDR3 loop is CSTGTKVGDTQYF. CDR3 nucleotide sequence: TGCAGCACCGGGACAAAGGTAGGAGATACGCAGTATTTT.

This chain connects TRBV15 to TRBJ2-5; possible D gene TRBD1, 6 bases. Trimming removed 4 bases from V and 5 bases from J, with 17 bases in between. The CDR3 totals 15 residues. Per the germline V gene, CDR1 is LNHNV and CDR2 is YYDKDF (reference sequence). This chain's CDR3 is CATSTRTAGRETQYF. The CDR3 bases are TGTGCCACCAGCACCAGGACAGCAGGCAGGGAGACCCAGTACTTC.

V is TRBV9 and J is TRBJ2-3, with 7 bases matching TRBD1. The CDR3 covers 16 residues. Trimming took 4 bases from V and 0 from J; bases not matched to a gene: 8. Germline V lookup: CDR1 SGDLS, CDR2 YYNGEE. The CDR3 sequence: CASSPRDSLSTDTQYF. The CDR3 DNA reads TGTGCCAGCAGCCCCCGGGACAGCCTCAGCACAGATACGCAGTATTTT.

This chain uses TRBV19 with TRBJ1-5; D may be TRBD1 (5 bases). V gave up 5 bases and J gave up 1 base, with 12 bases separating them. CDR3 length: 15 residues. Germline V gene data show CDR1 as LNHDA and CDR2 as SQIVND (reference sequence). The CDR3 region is CASSSGGVSNQPQHF. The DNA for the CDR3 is TGTGCCAGTAGTTCCGGGGGGGTCAGCAATCAGCCCCAGCATTTT. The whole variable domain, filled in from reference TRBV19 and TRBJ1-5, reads DGGITQSPKYLFRKEGQNVTLSCEQNLNHDAMYWYRQDPGQGLRLIYYSQIVNDFQKGDIAEGYSVSREKKESFPLTVTSAQKNPTAFYLCASSSGGVSNQPQHFGDGTRLSIL.

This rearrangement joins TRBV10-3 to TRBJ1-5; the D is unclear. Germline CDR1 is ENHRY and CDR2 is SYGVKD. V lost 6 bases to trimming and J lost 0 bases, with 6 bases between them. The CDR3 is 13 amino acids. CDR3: CAIRQNSNQPQHF. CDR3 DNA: TGTGCCATCAGACAGAATAGCAATCAGCCCCAGCATTTT.

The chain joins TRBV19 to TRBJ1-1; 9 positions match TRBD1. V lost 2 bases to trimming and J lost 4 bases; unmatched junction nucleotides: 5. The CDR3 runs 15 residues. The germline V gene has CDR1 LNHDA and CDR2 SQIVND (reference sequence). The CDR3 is CASSIKGQGSTEAFF. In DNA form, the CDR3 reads TGTGCCAGTAGTATAAAGGGACAGGGATCCACTGAAGCTTTCTTT.

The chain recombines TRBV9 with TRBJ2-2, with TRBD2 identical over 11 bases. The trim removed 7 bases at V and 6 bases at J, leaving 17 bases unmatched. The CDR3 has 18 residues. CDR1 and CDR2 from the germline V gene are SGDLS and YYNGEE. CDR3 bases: TGTGCCAGCTCCAGCGTGGTTAGCGGGGGGGCTTGGGCCGGGGAGCTGTTTTTT. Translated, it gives CASSSVVSGGAWAGELFF.

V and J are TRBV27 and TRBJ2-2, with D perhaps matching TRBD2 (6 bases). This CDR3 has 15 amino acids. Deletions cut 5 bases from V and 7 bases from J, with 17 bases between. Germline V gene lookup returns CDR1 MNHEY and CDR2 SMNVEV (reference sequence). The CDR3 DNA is TGTGCCAGCAGTCCCCTGGGAGGAAGCGGCGGGGAGCTGTTTTTT. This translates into CASSPLGGSGGELFF.

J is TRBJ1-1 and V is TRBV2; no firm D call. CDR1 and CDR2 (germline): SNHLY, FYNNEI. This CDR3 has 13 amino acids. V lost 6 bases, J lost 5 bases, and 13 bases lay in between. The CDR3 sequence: CASRAEARTEAFF. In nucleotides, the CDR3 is TGTGCCAGCAGGGCGGAGGCTCGGACTGAAGCTTTCTTT.

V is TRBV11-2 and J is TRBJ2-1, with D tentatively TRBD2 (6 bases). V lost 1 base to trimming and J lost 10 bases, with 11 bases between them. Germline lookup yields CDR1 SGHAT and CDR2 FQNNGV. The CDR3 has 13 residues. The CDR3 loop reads CASSLGLRGEQFF. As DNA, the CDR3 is TGTGCCAGCAGCTTAGGGCTCCGGGGGGAGCAGTTCTTC.

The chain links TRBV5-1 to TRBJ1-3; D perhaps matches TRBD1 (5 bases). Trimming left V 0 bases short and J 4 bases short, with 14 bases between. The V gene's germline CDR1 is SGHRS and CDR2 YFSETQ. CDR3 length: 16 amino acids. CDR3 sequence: CASSLAGRVGGNTIYF. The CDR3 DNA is TGCGCCAGCAGCTTGGCCGGCAGGGTTGGAGGAAACACCATATATTTT.

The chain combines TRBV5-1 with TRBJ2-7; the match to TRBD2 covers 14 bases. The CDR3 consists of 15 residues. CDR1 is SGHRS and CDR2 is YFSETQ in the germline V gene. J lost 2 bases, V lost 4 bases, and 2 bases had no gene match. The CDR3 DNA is TGCGCCAGCAGCGTGGGACTAGCGGGGGCCTACGAGCAGTACTTC. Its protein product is CASSVGLAGAYEQYF.

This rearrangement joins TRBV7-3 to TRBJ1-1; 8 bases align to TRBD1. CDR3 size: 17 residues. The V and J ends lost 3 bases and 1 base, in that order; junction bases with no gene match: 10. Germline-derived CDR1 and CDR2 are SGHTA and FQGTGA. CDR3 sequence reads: CASSFMPRTGRNTEAFF. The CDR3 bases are TGTGCCAGCAGCTTTATGCCCAGGACAGGGAGGAACACTGAAGCTTTCTTT.

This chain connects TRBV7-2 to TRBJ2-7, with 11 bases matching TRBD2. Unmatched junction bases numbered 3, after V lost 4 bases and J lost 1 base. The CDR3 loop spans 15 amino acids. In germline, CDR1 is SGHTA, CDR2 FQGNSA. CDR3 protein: CASSYSGGASYEQYF. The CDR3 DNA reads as TGTGCCAGCAGCTATAGCGGGGGGGCATCCTACGAGCAGTACTTC.

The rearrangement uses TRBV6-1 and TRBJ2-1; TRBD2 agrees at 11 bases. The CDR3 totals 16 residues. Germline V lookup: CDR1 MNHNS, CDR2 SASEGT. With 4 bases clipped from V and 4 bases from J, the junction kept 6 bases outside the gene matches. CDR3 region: CASSVASGGFYNEQFF. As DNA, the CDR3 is TGTGCCAGCAGTGTTGCTAGCGGGGGGTTTTACAATGAGCAGTTCTTC.

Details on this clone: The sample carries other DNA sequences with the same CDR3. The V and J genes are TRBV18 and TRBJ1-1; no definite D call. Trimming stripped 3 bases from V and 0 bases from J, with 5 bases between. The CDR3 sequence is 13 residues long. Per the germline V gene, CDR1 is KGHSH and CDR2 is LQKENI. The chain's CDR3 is CASSPGMNTEAFF. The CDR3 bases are TGTGCCAGCTCACCGGGCATGAACACTGAAGCTTTCTTT.